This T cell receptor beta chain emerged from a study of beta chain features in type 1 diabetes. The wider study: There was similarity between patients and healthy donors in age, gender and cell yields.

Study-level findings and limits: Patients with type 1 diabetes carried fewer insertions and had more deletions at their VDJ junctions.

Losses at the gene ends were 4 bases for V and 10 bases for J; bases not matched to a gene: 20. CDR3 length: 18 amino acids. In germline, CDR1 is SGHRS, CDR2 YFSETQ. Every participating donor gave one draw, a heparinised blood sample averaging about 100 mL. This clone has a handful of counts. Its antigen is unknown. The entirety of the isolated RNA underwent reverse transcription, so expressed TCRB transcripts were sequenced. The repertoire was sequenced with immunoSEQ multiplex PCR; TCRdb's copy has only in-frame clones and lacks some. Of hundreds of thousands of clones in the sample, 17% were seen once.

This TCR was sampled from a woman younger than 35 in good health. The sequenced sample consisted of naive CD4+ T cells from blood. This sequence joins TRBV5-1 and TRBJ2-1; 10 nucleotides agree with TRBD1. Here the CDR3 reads CASSQQGQGPGTLQEQFF. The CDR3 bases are TGCGCCAGCAGCCAACAGGGACAGGGGCCGGGTACTCTTCAGGAGCAGTTCTTC. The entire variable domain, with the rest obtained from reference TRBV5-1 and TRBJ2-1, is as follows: KAGVTQTPRYLIKTRGQQVTLSCSPISGHRSVSWYQQTPGQGLQFLFEYFSETQRNKGNFPGRFSGRQFSNSRSEMNVSTLELGDSALYLCASSQQGQGPGTLQEQFFGPGTRLTVL.